Each of the 20 T cell receptor beta chains below was sequenced from the same sample in a study of blood T cell repertoires in COVID-19. The method was immunoSEQ multiplex PCR; TCRdb's version includes in-frame clones alone and lacks a portion of them. The data contain about 120,000 clones, about 85% of them singletons. Sequenced input: peripheral blood. Every receptor here comes from a man aged 80 or over with acute or convalescent COVID-19.

V gene TRBV20-1 combines with J gene TRBJ2-2, with D perhaps matching TRBD1 (6 bases). CDR3 size: 11 residues. Germline assignment: CDR1 DFQATT and CDR2 SNEGSKA (reference sequence). Trimming left V 2 bases short and J 11 bases short, with 9 bases between. CDR3 sequence: CSARSRGELFF. CDR3 in DNA: TGCAGTGCTAGAAGCAGGGGTGAGCTGTTTTTT.

The V gene is TRBV28, the J gene TRBJ1-4; tentative D call: TRBD1 (5 bases). CDR3 size: 13 residues. Germline values: CDR1 MDHEN, CDR2 SYDVKM. Trimming took 7 bases from V and 3 from J, leaving 9 bases between them. The CDR3 loop reads CASTREPNEKLFF. CDR3 nucleotides: TGTGCCAGCACCAGGGAACCTAATGAAAAACTGTTTTTT.

The rearrangement joins TRBV7-9 to TRBJ1-4; 7 positions agree with TRBD1. The J segment lost 4 bases and the V segment lost 5 bases, leaving 7 bases of the junction unmatched. Germline V gives CDR1 SEHNR, CDR2 FQNEAQ (reference sequence). CDR3 size: 15 residues. CDR3 sequence: CASSVGQAFNEKLFF. In DNA form, the CDR3 reads TGTGCCAGCAGCGTCGGACAGGCCTTTAATGAAAAACTGTTTTTT.

The V gene is TRBV7-3, the J gene TRBJ1-1; tentatively, D is TRBD1 (5 bases). Germline CDR1 and CDR2: SGHTA and FQGTGA. The CDR3 spans 13 residues. Trimming removed 3 bases from V and 5 bases from J, with 10 bases in between. CDR3 DNA sequence: TGTGCCAGCAGCTTGATTCGACAGACTGAAGCTTTCTTT. Encoded protein: CASSLIRQTEAFF.

The V call is TRBV14, the J call TRBJ1-4, with D possibly TRBD1 on 5 matching bases. Germline values: CDR1 SGHDN, CDR2 FVKESK. V shed 4 bases and J shed 3 bases, with 12 bases lying between them. This CDR3 region has 15 residues. The CDR3 region is CASSRGLIPNEKLFF. In nucleotides, the CDR3 is TGTGCCAGCAGCCGGGGACTCATCCCTAATGAAAAACTGTTTTTT.

DNA for the CDR3: TGTGCCAGCAGTCGGGACAGCCTTAACACCATATATTTT. Its translation is CASSRDSLNTIYF. The rearrangement links TRBV28 to TRBJ1-3, with 7 bases identical to TRBD1. Germline trimming cut 5 bases from V and 7 bases from J; bases unmatched to any gene: 5. Germline V lookup: CDR1 MDHEN, CDR2 SYDVKM. The CDR3 spans 13 residues.

This chain links TRBV18 with TRBJ1-1, with 7 positions matching TRBD1. Germline assignment: CDR1 KGHSH and CDR2 LQKENI. J was trimmed by 1 base and V by 3 bases; bases with no gene match: 2. The CDR3 is 14 residues long. CDR3 region: CASSPEGANTEAFF. The CDR3 bases are TGTGCCAGCTCACCGGAGGGGGCGAACACTGAAGCTTTCTTT.

This clone was picked up one time. Sequence at one end of the junction differs from germline and may be a read error. The V gene is TRBV28, the J gene TRBJ2-5; D is possibly TRBD2 (5 bases). The CDR3 has 14 residues. Germline loops: CDR1 MDHEN, CDR2 SYDVKM. CDR3 DNA sequence: TGTGCCAGCACTTTACGGTACGGGGAAGAGACCCAGTACTTC. Protein sequence: CASTLRYGEETQYF. Together with reference TRBV28 and TRBJ2-5, the CDR3 gives the full variable domain: DVKVTQSSRYLVKRTGEKVFLECVQDMDHENMFWYRQDPGLGLRLIYFSYDVKMKEKGDIPEGYSVSREKKERFSLILESASTNQTSMYLCASTLRYGEETQYFGPGTRLLVL.

The chain recombines TRBV11-2 with TRBJ2-7; possible D gene TRBD1, 6 bases. V lost 6 bases and J lost 2, with 14 bases in between. CDR3 length: 14 amino acids. Looked up from germline, CDR1 is SGHAT and CDR2 is FQNNGV. This chain's CDR3 is CASSFGTPPYEQYF. The CDR3 DNA sequence: TGTGCCAGCAGTTTTGGGACACCACCCTACGAGCAGTACTTC.

The rearrangement uses TRBV18 and TRBJ1-2, with 8 bases lining up with TRBD1. The CDR3 contains 13 residues. The V and J ends lost 6 bases and 7 bases, in that order; junction bases with no gene match: 7. Germline V gives CDR1 KGHSH, CDR2 LQKENI. The DNA of the CDR3 is TGTGCCAGCTCTGGACAGGGAGCGAGTGGCTACACCTTC. Translated: CASSGQGASGYTF.

The chain carries TRBV7-9 and TRBJ1-2; 8 bases agree with TRBD1. Per germline, CDR1 SEHNR and CDR2 FQNEAQ (reference sequence). The CDR3 has 17 amino acids. J lost 2 bases, V lost 5 bases, and 13 bases had no gene match. The CDR3 reads CASSPNSYRGENYGYTF. CDR3 coding DNA: TGTGCCAGCAGCCCGAACAGTTACAGGGGGGAGAACTATGGCTACACCTTC. The whole variable domain, remainder taken from reference TRBV7-9 and TRBJ1-2, is DTGVSQNPRHKITKRGQNVTFRCDPISEHNRLYWYRQTLGQGPEFLTYFQNEAQLEKSRLLSDRFSAERPKGSFSTLEIQRTEQGDSAMYLCASSPNSYRGENYGYTFGSGTRLTVV.

This clone has a handful of counts. The J gene is TRBJ1-1, the V gene TRBV10-3, with a possible D match to TRBD1 (6 bases). The CDR3 is made up of 14 amino acids. Germline CDR1 reads ENHRY; CDR2 reads SYGVKD. Trimming took 8 bases from V and 7 from J, leaving 20 bases between them. The CDR3 region is CAILAANREGEAFF. For the CDR3, the DNA is TGTGCCATCCTGGCAGCGAACAGGGAGGGTGAAGCTTTCTTT.

The chain has TRBV27 and TRBJ1-1, with D perhaps TRBD1 (6 bases). Germline values: CDR1 MNHEY, CDR2 SMNVEV (reference sequence). Trimming stripped 5 bases from V and 4 bases from J, with 14 bases between. The CDR3 length is 14 residues. CDR3: CASSLTGLGTEAFF. CDR3 DNA sequence: TGTGCCAGCAGTCTCACAGGGCTTGGCACTGAAGCTTTCTTT.

V gene TRBV11-2 combines with J gene TRBJ1-6; the D is unclear. V lost 8 bases and J lost 4, with 9 bases in between. The CDR3 has 13 amino acids. Germline V gene data show CDR1 as SGHAT and CDR2 as FQNNGV. The CDR3 reads CASVGSYNSPLHF. The CDR3 nucleotides are TGTGCCAGCGTGGGCAGTTATAATTCACCCCTCCACTTT. Filled out from reference TRBV11-2 and TRBJ1-6, the complete variable domain reads EAGVAQSPRYKIIEKRQSVAFWCNPISGHATLYWYQQILGQGPKLLIQFQNNGVVDDSQLPKDRFSAERLKGVDSTLKIQPAKLEDSAVYLCASVGSYNSPLHFGNGTRLTVT.

V gene TRBV2 combines with J gene TRBJ1-2; perhaps TRBD1 as D (5 bases). The length of the CDR3 is 13 residues. The germline CDR1 and CDR2 sequences are SNHLY and FYNNEI. The V gene lost 7 bases and the J gene lost 4 bases, with 13 bases spanning the gap. CDR3 bases: TGTGCCAGCAAGGGAGGGACCCTCTATGGCTACACCTTC. The encoded protein is CASKGGTLYGYTF.

The chain employs TRBV5-1 and TRBJ1-6; D perhaps matches TRBD1 (5 bases). The CDR3 runs 13 residues. V was shortened by 0 bases and J by 10 bases, with 8 bases between the two germline ends. Germline V CDR1 and CDR2: SGHRS, YFSETQ. This CDR3 reads CASSLETESPLHF. The CDR3 coding sequence is TGCGCCAGCAGCTTGGAGACAGAATCACCCCTCCACTTT.

The chain links TRBV7-2 to TRBJ2-1, with 10 bases matching TRBD1. With 5 bases clipped from V and 6 bases from J, the junction kept 4 bases outside the gene matches. CDR1 is SGHTA, CDR2 FQGNSA, per germline. CDR3 length: 14 amino acids. DNA of the CDR3: TGTGCCAGCAGCCTAAGGACAGGGGGCAATGAGCAGTTCTTC. Its translation is CASSLRTGGNEQFF.

The chain is built from TRBV24-1 and TRBJ2-3; the D is unclear. Trimming took 6 bases from V and 7 from J, leaving 13 bases between them. The CDR3 consists of 13 residues. Per germline, CDR1 KGHDR and CDR2 SFDVKD. In nucleotides, the CDR3 is TGTGCCACCAGTCCCGCAGGAAAGAATACGCAGTATTTT. Its translation: CATSPAGKNTQYF.

V is TRBV5-1 and J is TRBJ1-1; TRBD1 matches 10 bases. CDR3 length: 13 amino acids. After removal of 4 bases from V and 8 bases from J, the junction contained 5 bases not matched to a gene. The germline V gene has CDR1 SGHRS and CDR2 YFSETQ. CDR3 sequence reads: CASSPRTGGEAFF. The CDR3 nucleotides are TGCGCCAGCAGCCCGAGGACAGGGGGGGAAGCTTTCTTT.

V and J are TRBV15 and TRBJ1-2; D perhaps matches TRBD1 (6 bases). This CDR3 spans 15 amino acids. The germline V and J ends were trimmed by 0 bases and 6 bases, with 14 bases remaining between them. Germline CDR1 is LNHNV and CDR2 is YYDKDF (reference sequence). The CDR3 DNA reads TGTGCCACCAGCAGAGATGCAGGGGATCGCCATGGCTACACCTTC. Residues: CATSRDAGDRHGYTF.